The T cell receptor beta chain described here comes from a study of blood T cell repertoires in COVID-19. The CDR3 contains 13 residues. CDR1 is MDHEN and CDR2 is SYDVKM in the germline V gene. V lost 7 bases, J lost 2 bases, and 2 bases stayed unmatched. TCRdb keeps only in-frame clones here, not all; method: immunoSEQ multiplex PCR. Of under 200,000 clones in the sample, 85% to 90% were seen once. Sequencing was carried out using peripheral blood. V is TRBV28 and J is TRBJ1-5, with 7 bases that match TRBD1. The clonotype was recovered from a woman aged 80 or over with COVID-19, enrolled during active disease. CDR3 amino acids: CASNTGGNQPQHF. CDR3 DNA: TGTGCCAGCAATACAGGGGGCAATCAGCCCCAGCATTTT.